These 8 T cell receptor beta chains originate from one sample sequenced in a study of T cells in Graves' hyperthyroidism and ophthalmopathy. From RNA transcripts, TCR beta CDR3 regions were amplified. A set of HTBI primers served as the primers for a first-round RT-PCR of the TCR CDR3. A single record per CDR3 protein comes from TCRdb applying MiXCR to the multiplex PCR reads. The profile shows about 180,000 distinct CDR3 sequences, approximately 17% of them singletons. Sequenced sample: blood. Receptors were obtained from a woman between 45 and 60 years old with Graves' hyperthyroidism.

This clonotype was found many times. V and J are TRBV28 and TRBJ1-2, with D maybe TRBD1 (5 bases). Per germline, CDR1 MDHEN and CDR2 SYDVKM. V lost 6 bases and J lost 3, with 17 bases in between. CDR3 length equals 15 residues. CDR3 DNA sequence: TGTGCCAGCAGCCGGGACTGGGGTACCCACTATGGCTACACCTTC. Residues: CASSRDWGTHYGYTF.

This clonotype appeared a single time. V and J are TRBV20-1 and TRBJ1-3; the match to TRBD1 covers 7 bases. This CDR3 region has 15 residues. V lost 3 bases and J lost 4; bases outside the gene matches: 9. The germline V gene has CDR1 DFQATT and CDR2 SNEGSKA (reference sequence). CDR3: CSASDPQGYGNTIYF. The CDR3 DNA follows: TGCAGTGCTAGCGACCCACAGGGGTACGGAAACACCATATATTTT.

In its sample, this clonotype was seen many times. The chain is built from TRBV6-1 and TRBJ2-3; 7 bases fit TRBD2. The CDR3 consists of 16 residues. Germline CDR1 is MNHNS and CDR2 is SASEGT. V was pared by 5 bases and J by 0 bases, with 8 bases of the junction left unmatched. The CDR3 here is CASSRQGLGSTDTQYF. The CDR3 DNA follows: TGTGCCAGCAGTAGGCAAGGACTAGGAAGCACAGATACGCAGTATTTT.

This clonotype has a count of ten or more. This rearrangement joins TRBV12-5 to TRBJ1-1; 10 bases fit TRBD1. Germline V gene data show CDR1 as LGHNT and CDR2 as FRNRAP. The CDR3 is 16 amino acids. V lost 1 base, J lost 4 bases, and 6 bases stayed unmatched. CDR3 sequence: CASGLAGTGVGTEAFF. Here the CDR3 DNA reads TGTGCTAGTGGTTTGGCCGGGACAGGGGTCGGCACTGAAGCTTTCTTT.

V and J are TRBV28 and TRBJ2-7, with a possible D match to TRBD2 (6 bases). Trimming removed 4 bases from V and 2 bases from J, with 15 bases in between. CDR1 MDHEN and CDR2 SYDVKM come from the germline V gene. This CDR3 contains 15 residues. CDR3 sequence (DNA): TGTGCCAGCAGTTCGGGCGGGGCGGGGACCTACGAGCAGTACTTC. Its protein is CASSSGGAGTYEQYF.

There are many counts of this clonotype. V gene TRBV7-3 combines with J gene TRBJ2-1; weak D call: TRBD1 (5 bases). The V end lost 2 bases, the J end lost 8 bases, and 10 bases lay between the germline ends. The CDR3 sequence is 13 residues long. The germline CDR1 and CDR2 sequences are SGHTA and FQGTGA. CDR3 coding DNA: TGTGCCAGCAGCTTACAGGGTATCCATGAGCAGTTCTTC. Protein sequence: CASSLQGIHEQFF.

CDR3 in DNA: TGTGCCAGCAAACCTAGCGGGAGGGAGCAGTACTTC. This encodes CASKPSGREQYF. This rearrangement joins TRBV27 to TRBJ2-7; 11 nucleotides line up with TRBD2. V lost 7 bases, J lost 7 bases, and 3 bases stayed unmatched. Germline V gene lookup returns CDR1 MNHEY and CDR2 SMNVEV (reference sequence). This CDR3 spans 12 amino acids.

This clonotype was counted ten times or more. The chain uses TRBV6-1 and TRBJ1-2; D is undetermined. The CDR3 loop spans 12 amino acids. Germline V CDR1 and CDR2: MNHNS, SASEGT. With 6 bases removed from V and 3 bases from J, the gap between germline ends came to 8 bases. CDR3 DNA: TGTGCCAGCAGAGACGGATACTATGGCTACACCTTC. Translating gives CASRDGYYGYTF.